This passage covers 10 T cell receptor beta chains from one sample sequenced in a study of PD-1 blockade in classical Hodgkin lymphoma. Libraries were prepared by immunoSEQ multiplex PCR; TCRdb keeps only in-frame clonotypes and omits some of them. The profile shows 90,000 to 100,000 clones, roughly nine tenths of them singletons. Brentuximab vedotin exposure varied, and every patient relapsed after autologous stem cell transplantation. The input for sequencing was peripheral blood mononuclear cells (PBMCs), taken before the second cycle of nivolumab. Source of these receptors: a human donor with classical Hodgkin lymphoma.

CDR3 protein: CASSVESRQDTQYF. The CDR3 bases are TGTGCCAGCAGCGTAGAGTCTCGCCAAGATACGCAGTATTTT. This chain uses TRBV9 with TRBJ2-3; no reliable D call. Trimming stripped 0 bases from V and 5 bases from J, with 10 bases between. There are 14 residues in the CDR3. CDR1 and CDR2 (germline): SGDLS, YYNGEE.

The chain carries TRBV6-5 and TRBJ1-5; 7 bases line up with TRBD1. Germline CDR1 MNHEY, CDR2 SVGAGI. The CDR3 sequence is 15 residues long. After removal of 3 bases from V and 3 bases from J, the junction contained 5 bases not matched to a gene. The CDR3 reads CASSYSGTANQPQHF. CDR3 nucleotide sequence: TGTGCCAGCAGTTATTCCGGGACAGCCAATCAGCCCCAGCATTTT.

The chain joins TRBV2 to TRBJ2-7; 9 bases align to TRBD1. Looked up from germline, CDR1 is SNHLY and CDR2 is FYNNEI. J was trimmed by 5 bases and V by 2 bases; bases with no gene match: 7. The CDR3 contains 15 residues. The CDR3 DNA is TGTGCCAGCAGTGAATCCGGGACAGGGTGGCACGAGCAGTACTTC. Translation gives CASSESGTGWHEQYF.

The chain carries TRBV10-1 and TRBJ2-3; D unresolved. Trimming took off 0 bases at V and 9 bases at J, with 10 bases between the two ends. Germline-derived CDR1 and CDR2 are WNHNN and SYGVQD (reference sequence). The CDR3 consists of 13 residues. The CDR3 bases are TGCGCCAGCAGTGAGTCCGACCTCGGCACGCAGTATTTT. It specifies CASSESDLGTQYF.

This clone was seen a single time. The chain joins TRBV7-2 to TRBJ2-7, with a tentative D call TRBD1 (6 bases). V gave up 5 bases and J gave up 6 bases, with 17 bases separating them. Per the germline V gene, CDR1 is SGHTA and CDR2 is FQGNSA. The CDR3 extends over 14 amino acids. This chain's CDR3 is CASSMGTWGLEQYF. The CDR3, as DNA: TGTGCCAGCAGCATGGGGACATGGGGGCTCGAGCAGTACTTC.

This chain connects TRBV6-5 to TRBJ2-7, with TRBD1 matching 9 bases. Germline CDR1 is MNHEY and CDR2 is SVGAGI. This CDR3 has 14 residues. V lost 4 bases, J lost 3 bases, and 4 bases stayed unmatched. The CDR3 sequence is CASSSDRGGYEQYF. CDR3 nucleotides: TGTGCCAGCAGTTCGGACAGGGGCGGCTACGAGCAGTACTTC.

CDR3 nucleotides: TGTGCCAGCAAGGTAGCGGGCGGGTCCTACAATGAGCAGTTCTTC. It codes for CASKVAGGSYNEQFF. The gene calls are TRBV2 and TRBJ2-1, with TRBD2 matching 7 bases. After removal of 7 bases from V and 1 base from J, the junction contained 7 bases not matched to a gene. Per germline, CDR1 SNHLY and CDR2 FYNNEI. The CDR3 runs to 15 residues.

The chain has TRBV2 and TRBJ2-7; D gene ambiguous. Germline CDR1 SNHLY, CDR2 FYNNEI. The CDR3 is made up of 12 amino acids. Trimming cost V 3 bases and J 2 bases, with 5 bases left between them. CDR3 region: CASSDITYEQYF. CDR3 DNA sequence: TGTGCCAGCAGTGACATTACCTACGAGCAGTACTTC.

The chain recombines TRBV15 with TRBJ2-1; 15 bases map to TRBD2. The germline gives CDR1 LNHNV, CDR2 YYDKDF (reference sequence). The V segment lost 7 bases and the J segment 1 base; nucleotides outside the gene matches: 5. This CDR3 region has 17 residues. CDR3 in amino acids: CATKGLAGGHSYNEQFF. The CDR3 DNA reads as TGTGCCACCAAGGGACTAGCGGGGGGCCATTCCTACAATGAGCAGTTCTTC.

The chain employs TRBV6-1 and TRBJ1-4, with D possibly TRBD1 on 5 matching bases. CDR1 and CDR2 (germline): MNHNS, SASEGT. The CDR3 covers 14 residues. Trimming took off 4 bases at V and 7 bases at J, with 13 bases between the two ends. Written as DNA, the CDR3 is TGTGCCAGCAGTGCGCGGGGCGCGGGTGAAAAACTGTTTTTT. It yields the protein CASSARGAGEKLFF.